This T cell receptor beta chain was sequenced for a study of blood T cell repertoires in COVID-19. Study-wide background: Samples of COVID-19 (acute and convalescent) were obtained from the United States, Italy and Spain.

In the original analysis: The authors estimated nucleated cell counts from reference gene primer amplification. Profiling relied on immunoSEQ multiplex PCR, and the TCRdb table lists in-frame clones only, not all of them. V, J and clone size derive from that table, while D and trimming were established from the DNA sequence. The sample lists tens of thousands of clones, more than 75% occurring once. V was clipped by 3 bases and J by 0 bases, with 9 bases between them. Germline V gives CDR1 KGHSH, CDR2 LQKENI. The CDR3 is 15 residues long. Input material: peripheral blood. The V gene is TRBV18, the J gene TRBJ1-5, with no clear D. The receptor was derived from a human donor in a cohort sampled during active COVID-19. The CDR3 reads CASSPLADSNQPQHF. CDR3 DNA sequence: TGTGCCAGCTCACCCCTGGCAGATAGCAATCAGCCCCAGCATTTT.